The present TCR beta chain was sequenced within a study of CD8 T cells in ankylosing spondylitis. Study results and limitations: CD8+ by phenotype, disease-linked clones were relatively rare in peripheral blood. Reportedly, disease-linked clones are significantly enriched in ankylosing spondylitis patients' matched synovial fluid. A motif of 8 or 9 highly homologous TCR beta variants was seen as apparently characteristic of ankylosing spondylitis blood.

This clonotype has ten or more counts. Its target is not known. The junction had 11 bases not matched to a gene; V was cut back by 4 bases and J by 4 bases. The germline CDR1 and CDR2 sequences are SGHRS and YFSETQ. This CDR3 comprises 16 residues. Quantitative 5'-RACE with molecular barcodes generated TCR beta libraries. TCRdb re-called the 5' RACE reads with MiXCR, one entry per CDR3 protein. Of roughly 97,000 distinct CDR3 sequences in the sample, 7.5% to 9% were seen once. This sequence was found in a male donor with ankylosing spondylitis or in good health (not recorded which). The sequenced sample consisted of blood, either unsorted or a sorted T cell fraction (not recorded which). The V and J genes are TRBV5-1 and TRBJ2-1; 7 bases match TRBD1. The CDR3 sequence is CASSASRGQRYNEQFF. For the CDR3, the DNA is TGCGCCAGCAGCGCCAGCCGGGGACAGAGATACAATGAGCAGTTCTTC.